Listed here are 29 T cell receptor beta chains from one sample, sequenced in a study of shared clonotypes between healthy human individuals. Data came from immunoSEQ multiplex PCR; TCRdb stores just in-frame clones and leaves some out. The sample shows over 2 million clones, 95% of them seen only once. The source material was naive CD4+ T cells sorted from blood. Subset reported: CD45RA+ positively selected. All receptors come from a man aged 18-30 years in good health.

The count of this clone is one. The chain is built from TRBV6-1 and TRBJ1-2; D may be TRBD1 (5 bases). CDR3 length: 17 residues. V dropped 3 bases and J dropped 1 base, with 18 bases sitting between them. Germline V gene sequence: CDR1 MNHNS, CDR2 SASEGT. For the CDR3, the DNA is TGTGCCAGCAGTGAGGTCCAGGGCGGTGGAATTAACTATGGCTACACCTTC. Its protein is CASSEVQGGGINYGYTF.

This sequence joins TRBV6-5 and TRBJ1-6; tentatively, D is TRBD1 (5 bases). Per the germline V gene, CDR1 is MNHEY and CDR2 is SVGAGI. V was clipped by 6 bases and J by 13 bases, with 16 bases between them. The CDR3 runs to 13 residues. The CDR3 DNA sequence: TGTGCCAGCAGAGCGGGGCCCATAAGTCCCCTCCACTTT. It encodes CASRAGPISPLHF.

Notes on this clone: The sample contains more than one DNA sequence encoding this CDR3. The rearrangement links TRBV7-9 to TRBJ2-7; TRBD2 matches 11 bases. Per germline, CDR1 SEHNR and CDR2 FQNEAQ (reference sequence). The CDR3 length is 15 residues. V lost 5 bases, J lost 2 bases, and 5 bases stayed unmatched. CDR3 sequence: CASSPGTSGTYEQYF. The CDR3 coding sequence is TGTGCCAGCAGCCCCGGGACTAGCGGTACCTACGAGCAGTACTTC. The whole variable domain, remainder taken from reference TRBV7-9 and TRBJ2-7, is DTGVSQNPRHKITKRGQNVTFRCDPISEHNRLYWYRQTLGQGPEFLTYFQNEAQLEKSRLLSDRFSAERPKGSFSTLEIQRTEQGDSAMYLCASSPGTSGTYEQYFGPGTRLTVT.

CDR3 protein: CASRNSGNTIYF. The CDR3 DNA sequence: TGTGCCAGCCGAAACTCTGGAAACACCATATATTTT. The chain recombines TRBV28 with TRBJ1-3, with D unclear. Germline CDR1 MDHEN, CDR2 SYDVKM. There are 12 residues in the CDR3. V lost 8 bases and J 0 bases, leaving 5 bases between the germline ends.

The V call is TRBV5-6, the J call TRBJ2-5; 7 bases line up with TRBD1. Germline V gives CDR1 SGHDT, CDR2 YYEEEE. This CDR3 has 13 residues. The junction had 4 bases not matched to a gene; V was cut back by 2 bases and J by 6 bases. CDR3 sequence: CASSFDRVKTQYF. DNA of the CDR3: TGTGCCAGCAGCTTCGACAGGGTAAAGACCCAGTACTTC.

The V and J genes are TRBV30 and TRBJ1-2; D is uncertain. Deletions cut 0 bases from V and 4 bases from J, with 12 bases between. The CDR3 runs to 14 residues. Germline V gene sequence: CDR1 GTSNPN, CDR2 SVGIG (reference sequence). The CDR3 loop is CAWSVTGIRYGYTF. In DNA, the CDR3 is TGTGCCTGGAGTGTTACGGGAATACGCTATGGCTACACCTTC.

The chain combines TRBV6-6 with TRBJ2-7; D call uncertain. The CDR3 runs to 13 residues. Germline V gene sequence: CDR1 MNHNY, CDR2 SVGAGI (reference sequence). V gave up 2 bases and J gave up 7 bases, with 12 bases separating them. Written as DNA, the CDR3 is TGTGCCAGCAGTTACCAGGCCTTTGGTGAGCAGTACTTC. It codes for CASSYQAFGEQYF.

The genes are TRBV15 and TRBJ2-6, with 8 bases that match TRBD1. The CDR3 loop spans 18 amino acids. With V trimmed by 6 bases and J by 1 base, 11 bases remained unmatched. Germline CDR1 is LNHNV and CDR2 is YYDKDF (reference sequence). The CDR3 here is CATSYGQGPLSGANVLTF. In DNA form, the CDR3 reads TGTGCCACCAGTTACGGACAGGGTCCTCTTTCTGGGGCCAACGTCCTGACTTTC.

V gene TRBV29-1 combines with J gene TRBJ2-1; either TRBD1 or TRBD2 may fit D (5 bases each). V lost 6 bases to trimming and J lost 9 bases, with 15 bases between them. Germline V CDR1 and CDR2: SQVTM, ANQGSEA. CDR3 length equals 12 residues. CDR3 residues: CSVVDRGGEQFF. The CDR3 DNA follows: TGCAGCGTCGTGGACCGGGGCGGTGAGCAGTTCTTC.

The chain is built from TRBV4-1 and TRBJ2-7, with 9 bases lining up with TRBD2. This CDR3 is built from 17 residues. CDR1 MGHRA and CDR2 YSYEKL come from the germline V gene. Trimming took 1 base from V and 0 from J; bases not matched to a gene: 7. The CDR3 DNA reads as TGCGCCAGCAGCCAAGGGGATAGCGGGAGTCACTCCTACGAGCAGTACTTC. Encoded protein: CASSQGDSGSHSYEQYF.

The gene calls are TRBV9 and TRBJ2-2; 8 nucleotides align to TRBD1. The CDR3 loop spans 16 amino acids. Germline loops: CDR1 SGDLS, CDR2 YYNGEE. The trim removed 1 base at V and 9 bases at J, leaving 11 bases unmatched. The CDR3 nucleotides are TGTGCCAGCAGCGTAATTCCGACAGGGGTGGACCGGGAGCTGTTTTTT. It specifies CASSVIPTGVDRELFF.

V usage is TRBV6-6 and J usage is TRBJ1-2, with a weak D call TRBD1 (6 bases). V was pared by 3 bases and J by 5 bases, with 13 bases between. The CDR3 covers 14 residues. The germline CDR1 and CDR2 sequences are MNHNY and SVGAGI (reference sequence). CDR3 protein: CASSYRQALYGYTF. As DNA, the CDR3 is TGTGCCAGCAGTTATAGACAGGCGCTTTATGGCTACACCTTC.

The V and J genes are TRBV27 and TRBJ1-3; D unclear. The V end was cut by 8 bases, the J end by 0 bases, with 26 bases between. The CDR3 has 19 residues. From germline, CDR1 is MNHEY and CDR2 SMNVEV (reference sequence). CDR3 region: CASLLFGVTTPLSGNTIYF. CDR3 sequence (DNA): TGTGCCAGCCTCCTATTTGGTGTAACTACCCCTCTCTCTGGAAACACCATATATTTT.

The J gene is TRBJ1-1, the V gene TRBV7-9; D gene uncertain. The V end lost 1 base, the J end lost 2 bases, and 8 bases lay between the germline ends. Germline CDR1 SEHNR, CDR2 FQNEAQ (reference sequence). The length of the CDR3 is 14 residues. Here the CDR3 reads CASSLEYGNTEAFF. The CDR3 DNA reads as TGTGCCAGCAGCTTAGAATACGGAAACACTGAAGCTTTCTTT.

The gene calls are TRBV7-2 and TRBJ1-5, with D uncertain. Trimming left V 1 base short and J 0 bases short, with 10 bases between. There are 16 residues in the CDR3. CDR1 is SGHTA, CDR2 FQGNSA, per germline. The CDR3 loop is CASSLVGQISNQPQHF. The CDR3 DNA is TGTGCCAGCAGCTTAGTGGGCCAGATTAGCAATCAGCCCCAGCATTTT.

The CDR3 loop is CASTSWQVNNSPLHF. The CDR3 DNA follows: TGTGCCAGCACCTCCTGGCAGGTCAATAATTCACCCCTCCACTTT. J is TRBJ1-6 and V is TRBV27; D unresolved. The CDR3 runs to 15 residues. V shed 7 bases and J shed 5 bases, with 15 bases lying between them. The germline gives CDR1 MNHEY, CDR2 SMNVEV (reference sequence).

The CDR3 coding sequence is TGTGCCAGCTTGAAGGGGGATTGGACGGGATTGACTGAAGCTTTCTTT. Its protein product is CASLKGDWTGLTEAFF. V is TRBV27 and J is TRBJ1-1, with D maybe TRBD1 (6 bases). The V and J ends lost 8 bases and 5 bases respectively, with 24 bases between them. Looked up from germline, CDR1 is MNHEY and CDR2 is SMNVEV (reference sequence). The CDR3 totals 16 residues.

This chain links TRBV5-1 with TRBJ2-2, with D perhaps TRBD1 or TRBD2 (6 bases each). V lost 6 bases, J lost 6 bases, and 15 bases lay in between. The CDR3 contains 14 residues. CDR1 is SGHRS and CDR2 is YFSETQ in the germline V gene. CDR3 DNA: TGCGCCAGCAATTTCTTGGAGGGGGCCGGGGAGCTGTTTTTT. Its protein is CASNFLEGAGELFF. The full variable domain, with the rest looked up from reference TRBV5-1 and TRBJ2-2, is KAGVTQTPRYLIKTRGQQVTLSCSPISGHRSVSWYQQTPGQGLQFLFEYFSETQRNKGNFPGRFSGRQFSNSRSEMNVSTLELGDSALYLCASNFLEGAGELFFGEGSRLTVL.

The chain recombines TRBV11-2 with TRBJ2-5; unclear D gene. The CDR3 has 12 residues. The ends were cut back, 3 bases at V and 4 bases at J, with 6 bases in the middle. Germline V CDR1 and CDR2: SGHAT, FQNNGV. Here the CDR3 DNA reads TGTGCCAGCAGCTTCTCGGTAGAGACCCAGTACTTC. This codes for CASSFSVETQYF.

The chain has TRBV7-9 and TRBJ2-7, with D perhaps TRBD1 or TRBD2 (6 bases each). From germline, CDR1 is SEHNR and CDR2 FQNEAQ (reference sequence). CDR3 size: 15 residues. Trimming removed 4 bases from V and 2 bases from J, with 15 bases in between. The CDR3 reads CASSSSGAAAYEQYF. CDR3 nucleotides: TGTGCCAGCAGCTCCTCGGGGGCCGCGGCCTACGAGCAGTACTTC.

This clone was observed a single time. The V gene is TRBV5-1, the J gene TRBJ2-7; no definite D call. Per germline, CDR1 SGHRS and CDR2 YFSETQ. This CDR3 region has 16 residues. V lost 0 bases and J 0 bases, leaving 13 bases between the germline ends. CDR3 coding DNA: TGCGCCAGCAGCTTGGTTTCCGACCCCCGCTCCTACGAGCAGTACTTC. Translation gives CASSLVSDPRSYEQYF. Drawing the rest from reference TRBV5-1 and TRBJ2-7, the complete variable domain is KAGVTQTPRYLIKTRGQQVTLSCSPISGHRSVSWYQQTPGQGLQFLFEYFSETQRNKGNFPGRFSGRQFSNSRSEMNVSTLELGDSALYLCASSLVSDPRSYEQYFGPGTRLTVT.

The chain combines TRBV5-1 with TRBJ2-7; D might be TRBD1 (6 bases). Germline CDR1 is SGHRS and CDR2 is YFSETQ. Trimming took off 4 bases at V and 12 bases at J, with 14 bases between the two ends. The length of the CDR3 is 11 residues. CDR3 residues: CASSLTGRRYF. The CDR3 nucleotides read TGCGCCAGCAGCCTGACAGGTCGTCGGTACTTC.

The chain couples TRBV10-3 to TRBJ2-1; 9 bases line up with TRBD2. Germline V gene sequence: CDR1 ENHRY, CDR2 SYGVKD. CDR3 size: 15 residues. Trimming cost V 4 bases and J 8 bases; bases outside gene matches: 9. In DNA, the CDR3 is TGTGCCATCAGTGGTGGCGGGAGGGGTATAGATGAGCAGTTCTTC. Translated: CAISGGGRGIDEQFF.

This chain uses TRBV2 with TRBJ1-2; D perhaps matches TRBD1 (5 bases). Germline CDR1 SNHLY, CDR2 FYNNEI. Trimming left V 6 bases short and J 2 bases short, with 7 bases between. There are 12 residues in the CDR3. The CDR3 reads CASSRENYGYTF. Written as DNA, the CDR3 is TGTGCCAGCAGCAGGGAAAACTATGGCTACACCTTC.

A single count supports this clone. The chain carries TRBV27 and TRBJ2-7, with 7 bases matching TRBD1. This CDR3 has 15 residues. Losses at the gene ends were 2 bases for V and 0 bases for J; bases not matched to a gene: 4. The germline CDR1 and CDR2 sequences are MNHEY and SMNVEV (reference sequence). The chain's CDR3 is CASSLSAGGSYEQYF. In nucleotides, the CDR3 is TGTGCCAGCAGTTTAAGCGCAGGGGGCTCCTACGAGCAGTACTTC.

CDR3 coding DNA: TGTGCCATCACCCCGGAACAGGGGGGTCAGTCCCTCCACTTT. Encoded protein: CAITPEQGGQSLHF. The chain links TRBV10-3 to TRBJ1-6; 8 bases are shared with TRBD1. Germline V CDR1 and CDR2: ENHRY, SYGVKD. V dropped 7 bases and J dropped 14; count of bases not matched to a gene: 13. CDR3 size: 14 residues.

This chain connects TRBV5-4 to TRBJ2-3; D may be TRBD2 (6 bases). Germline V gene lookup returns CDR1 SGHNT and CDR2 YYREEE (reference sequence). The CDR3 extends over 14 amino acids. V was pared by 4 bases and J by 6 bases, with 15 bases between. CDR3 nucleotide sequence: TGTGCCAGCAGCCCGGGAGCCCTGCAGGATACGCAGTATTTT. Translation gives CASSPGALQDTQYF.

This chain joins TRBV11-2 and TRBJ1-5; no clear D gene. V gave up 0 bases and J gave up 9 bases, with 15 bases separating them. CDR1 is SGHAT, CDR2 FQNNGV, per germline. The CDR3 is made up of 15 amino acids. Here the CDR3 reads CASSLDPDGFWPQHF. The CDR3 DNA reads TGTGCCAGCAGCTTAGATCCCGACGGATTTTGGCCCCAGCATTTT.

The chain joins TRBV6-6 to TRBJ2-1; 8 bases line up with TRBD1. In germline, CDR1 is MNHNY, CDR2 SVGAGI (reference sequence). The CDR3 loop spans 15 amino acids. The J segment lost 7 bases and the V segment lost 5 bases, leaving 10 bases of the junction unmatched. The chain's CDR3 is CASSAGTGYQNEQFF. Here the CDR3 DNA reads TGTGCCAGCAGTGCCGGGACAGGATATCAAAATGAGCAGTTCTTC.